This passage covers 30 T cell receptor beta chains from one sample sequenced in a study of T cell changes during pregnancy in multiple sclerosis (dated by TCRdb to 2018 to 2020). The library came from the immunoSEQ multiplex PCR assay. TCRdb carries this immuneACCESS record with in-frame sequences only. Its versions omit some clonotypes, under half of them owing to an unresolved V gene in the studies checked, with the rest unexplained. The sample records tens of thousands of clones, 92% of which are singletons. The ten largest clones add up to around 0.49% of the sample. Sequenced material: CD4+ T cells from peripheral blood mononuclear cells, taken in the third trimester of pregnancy. Receptors were obtained from a female donor with multiple sclerosis, enrolled in a pregnancy study.

This chain joins TRBV10-3 and TRBJ2-1; TRBD2 is a possible D gene (5 bases). Trimming removed 0 bases at V and 8 bases at J, with 14 bases between. This CDR3 is 15 amino acids long. Germline V gene lookup returns CDR1 ENHRY and CDR2 SYGVKD. The CDR3, as DNA: TGTGCCATCAGTGAGTCCGGGGAATCTTACTATGAGCAGTTCTTC. Encoded protein: CAISESGESYYEQFF.

This chain links TRBV6-6 with TRBJ1-1; a weak D match, TRBD1 (5 bases). CDR3 length: 14 amino acids. V lost 5 bases, J lost 0 bases, and 10 bases lay in between. Germline V lookup: CDR1 MNHNY, CDR2 SVGAGI (reference sequence). Written as DNA, the CDR3 is TGTGCCAGCAGTCCGGACACGTTGAACACTGAAGCTTTCTTT. Translating it yields CASSPDTLNTEAFF.

The V and J genes are TRBV6-5 and TRBJ2-7; TRBD2 agrees at 7 bases. Germline loops: CDR1 MNHEY, CDR2 SVGAGI. This CDR3 contains 14 residues. With V trimmed by 6 bases and J by 2 bases, 7 bases remained unmatched. The CDR3 coding sequence is TGTGCCAGCAGGCCACTAGCGCTTCCCTACGAGCAGTACTTC. As protein: CASRPLALPYEQYF.

The chain is built from TRBV10-3 and TRBJ1-3, with 10 bases identical to TRBD1. The CDR3 contains 15 residues. Germline lookup yields CDR1 ENHRY and CDR2 SYGVKD. V was pared by 4 bases and J by 2 bases, with 2 bases of the junction left unmatched. CDR3 sequence: CAISGGQGPGNTIYF. In DNA, the CDR3 is TGTGCCATCAGTGGGGGACAGGGGCCTGGAAACACCATATATTTT.

V and J are TRBV7-9 and TRBJ2-1, with TRBD2 matching 15 bases. V dropped 1 base and J dropped 7; count of bases not matched to a gene: 8. There are 18 residues in the CDR3. Germline V lookup: CDR1 SEHNR, CDR2 FQNEAQ (reference sequence). The CDR3: CASSLDLRTSGGANEQFF. CDR3 in DNA: TGTGCCAGCAGCTTAGACCTGAGGACTAGCGGGGGGGCTAATGAGCAGTTCTTC.

The chain uses TRBV10-3 and TRBJ2-3; TRBD2 matches at 9 bases. The CDR3 extends over 14 amino acids. Trimming took 4 bases from V and 3 from J; bases not matched to a gene: 2. Germline loops: CDR1 ENHRY, CDR2 SYGVKD. The CDR3 DNA reads TGTGCCATCAGTGGACTAGCGGTTACAGATACGCAGTATTTT. It specifies CAISGLAVTDTQYF.

The V and J genes are TRBV30 and TRBJ2-3; D may be TRBD1 (5 bases). Germline CDR1 GTSNPN, CDR2 SVGIG (reference sequence). Trimming stripped 0 bases from V and 4 bases from J, with 5 bases between. The CDR3 covers 12 residues. Here the CDR3 DNA reads TGTGCCTGGAGTGTACAGGCAGATACGCAGTATTTT. Translated: CAWSVQADTQYF.

The rearrangement links TRBV19 to TRBJ2-7; the D gene is possibly TRBD1 (6 bases). This CDR3 contains 14 residues. V was trimmed by 7 bases and J by 6 bases, leaving 19 bases between them. In germline, CDR1 is LNHDA, CDR2 SQIVND (reference sequence). DNA of the CDR3: TGTGCCAGTAACACAGGGCGGATTTTTTCCGAGCAGTACTTC. This translates into CASNTGRIFSEQYF.

The genes are TRBV7-8 and TRBJ2-2, with 10 positions matching TRBD1. The ends lost 5 bases at V and 6 bases at J; junction bases unmatched: 3. CDR1 is SGHVS and CDR2 is FQNEAQ in the germline V gene. The CDR3 is 14 residues long. CDR3 coding DNA: TGTGCCAGCAGCCAAGACAGGGGGCCCGGGGAGCTGTTTTTT. This sequence encodes CASSQDRGPGELFF.

The V gene is TRBV6-4, the J gene TRBJ2-2, with 9 bases identical to TRBD1. The ends lost 4 bases at V and 3 bases at J; junction bases unmatched: 0. Germline V CDR1 and CDR2: MRHNA, SNTAGT. The CDR3 length is 14 residues. Here the CDR3 DNA reads TGTGCCAGCAGTGGGACAGGGGACACCGGGGAGCTGTTTTTT. It codes for CASSGTGDTGELFF.

The chain carries TRBV6-5 and TRBJ1-4; D may be TRBD1 (5 bases). V was pared by 6 bases and J by 5 bases, with 13 bases between. Germline CDR1 MNHEY, CDR2 SVGAGI. The CDR3 covers 14 residues. The CDR3 sequence: CASRGGGVNEKLFF. CDR3 sequence (DNA): TGTGCCAGCAGGGGCGGGGGTGTAAATGAAAAACTGTTTTTT.

The V gene is TRBV19, the J gene TRBJ2-4; D unresolved. Trimming took off 5 bases at V and 0 bases at J, with 14 bases between the two ends. Germline V lookup: CDR1 LNHDA, CDR2 SQIVND (reference sequence). CDR3 size: 16 residues. The CDR3 is CASSSLWALAKNIQYF. CDR3 bases: TGTGCCAGTAGTTCTCTTTGGGCGCTAGCCAAAAACATTCAGTACTTC. Combining the CDR3 with reference TRBV19 and TRBJ2-4 gives the whole variable domain DGGITQSPKYLFRKEGQNVTLSCEQNLNHDAMYWYRQDPGQGLRLIYYSQIVNDFQKGDIAEGYSVSREKKESFPLTVTSAQKNPTAFYLCASSSLWALAKNIQYFGAGTRLSVL.

The J gene is TRBJ2-7, the V gene TRBV27; the match to TRBD2 covers 8 bases. Looked up from germline, CDR1 is MNHEY and CDR2 is SMNVEV (reference sequence). The J segment lost 3 bases and the V segment lost 6 bases, leaving 7 bases of the junction unmatched. This CDR3 is 14 amino acids long. The CDR3 nucleotides are TGTGCCAGCAGCTCAGGGACTAGGCGCTACGAGCAGTACTTC. As protein: CASSSGTRRYEQYF.

The chain uses TRBV6-6 and TRBJ2-7; 7 bases line up with TRBD1. Germline-derived CDR1 and CDR2 are MNHNY and SVGAGI (reference sequence). The CDR3 is 14 amino acids. The ends lost 6 bases at V and 0 bases at J; junction bases unmatched: 5. CDR3 loop: CASSGTDNSYEQYF. CDR3 sequence (DNA): TGTGCCAGCAGCGGGACAGACAACTCCTACGAGCAGTACTTC.

The chain employs TRBV9 and TRBJ2-2, with D possibly matching TRBD1 (7 bases). The CDR3 covers 15 residues. The V end lost 4 bases, the J end lost 6 bases, and 16 bases lay between the germline ends. The germline V gene has CDR1 SGDLS and CDR2 YYNGEE. The CDR3 region has the DNA TGTGCCAGCAGCTCAGGGGGGCTAGTTGCCGGGGAGCTGTTTTTT. Its translation: CASSSGGLVAGELFF.

The rearrangement links TRBV5-1 to TRBJ2-5, with 7 nucleotides matching TRBD1. From germline, CDR1 is SGHRS and CDR2 YFSETQ. V gave up 4 bases and J gave up 3 bases; unmatched junction bases: 6. The CDR3 extends over 14 amino acids. In nucleotides, the CDR3 is TGCGCCAGCAGCCGAGGGACAGCCGAAGAGACCCAGTACTTC. Its protein product is CASSRGTAEETQYF.

This CDR3 is CASSTLGQGAEETQYF. In nucleotides, the CDR3 is TGTGCCAGCAGCACCCTGGGACAGGGGGCTGAGGAGACCCAGTACTTC. The chain carries TRBV7-9 and TRBJ2-5, with 12 bases lining up with TRBD1. V shed 5 bases and J 5 bases; nucleotides not matched to a gene: 9. Germline V CDR1 and CDR2: SEHNR, FQNEAQ (reference sequence). CDR3 length equals 16 residues. The full variable domain, in which reference TRBV7-9 and TRBJ2-5 provide the parts outside the CDR3, is DTGVSQNPRHKITKRGQNVTFRCDPISEHNRLYWYRQTLGQGPEFLTYFQNEAQLEKSRLLSDRFSAERPKGSFSTLEIQRTEQGDSAMYLCASSTLGQGAEETQYFGPGTRLLVL.

The table lists this clone with a count of one. J is TRBJ2-2 and V is TRBV11-2; 8 nucleotides align to TRBD1. Unmatched junction bases numbered 7, after V lost 6 bases and J lost 4 bases. This CDR3 region has 15 residues. Germline V gene sequence: CDR1 SGHAT, CDR2 FQNNGV. For the CDR3, the DNA is TGTGCCAGCAGACTCCAGGGGGCTGGCACCGGGGAGCTGTTTTTT. Translating gives CASRLQGAGTGELFF. Full variable domain (outside the CDR3, taken from reference TRBV11-2 and TRBJ2-2): EAGVAQSPRYKIIEKRQSVAFWCNPISGHATLYWYQQILGQGPKLLIQFQNNGVVDDSQLPKDRFSAERLKGVDSTLKIQPAKLEDSAVYLCASRLQGAGTGELFFGEGSRLTVL.

The gene calls are TRBV6-1 and TRBJ2-7, with 7 bases that match TRBD1. This CDR3 has 14 residues. V lost 6 bases and J lost 7; bases outside the gene matches: 12. CDR1 MNHNS and CDR2 SASEGT come from the germline V gene. The CDR3 bases are TGTGCCAGCAGGGGAGTCGGGACAGCGCCTGAGCAGTACTTC. Its protein is CASRGVGTAPEQYF.

This clone has only a few counts. The chain carries TRBV5-1 and TRBJ1-3, with 7 nucleotides matching TRBD1. V lost 5 bases and J lost 0; bases outside the gene matches: 2. The CDR3 extends over 14 amino acids. Germline lookup yields CDR1 SGHRS and CDR2 YFSETQ. The CDR3 nucleotides read TGCGCCAGCAGGGGGACAGACTCTGGAAACACCATATATTTT. It yields the protein CASRGTDSGNTIYF.

This clone was found once. The chain links TRBV6-1 to TRBJ2-2, with TRBD2 identical over 11 bases. The V gene's germline CDR1 is MNHNS and CDR2 SASEGT. The J segment lost 1 base and the V segment lost 2 bases, leaving 0 bases of the junction unmatched. CDR3 length: 16 amino acids. The CDR3 region is CASSETSGGNTGELFF. CDR3 nucleotide sequence: TGTGCCAGCAGTGAAACTAGCGGGGGGAACACCGGGGAGCTGTTTTTT.

The chain employs TRBV2 and TRBJ1-1; 9 positions agree with TRBD1. The V gene end was trimmed by 11 bases and the J gene end by 5 bases; junction bases not matched to a gene: 6. Germline V gene lookup returns CDR1 SNHLY and CDR2 FYNNEI. The CDR3 length is 12 residues. CDR3 nucleotides: TGTGCCGGAGGACAGGGGAGGACTGAAGCTTTCTTT. Translated, it gives CAGGQGRTEAFF.

J is TRBJ2-5 and V is TRBV6-6, with 11 bases identical to TRBD2. After removal of 2 bases from V and 3 bases from J, the junction contained 5 bases not matched to a gene. The CDR3 totals 16 residues. Germline CDR1 is MNHNY and CDR2 is SVGAGI (reference sequence). The CDR3 DNA follows: TGTGCCAGCAGTTACACTAGCGGGGGTGTTGAAGAGACCCAGTACTTC. This encodes CASSYTSGGVEETQYF.

The CDR3 here is CASSNGQGYGYTF. CDR3 coding DNA: TGCGCCAGCAGCAACGGACAGGGGTATGGCTACACCTTC. The chain uses TRBV5-1 and TRBJ1-2; 9 nucleotides match TRBD1. Germline V CDR1 and CDR2: SGHRS, YFSETQ. The CDR3 contains 13 residues. Unmatched junction bases numbered 3, after V lost 4 bases and J lost 5 bases.

The V call is TRBV11-2, the J call TRBJ2-7; a possible D gene is TRBD1 (5 bases). The germline V gene encodes CDR1 SGHAT and CDR2 FQNNGV. With 3 bases removed from V and 5 bases from J, the gap between germline ends came to 11 bases. The CDR3 sequence is 13 residues long. CDR3 region: CASSLSRAHEQYF. The CDR3 region has the DNA TGTGCCAGCAGCTTGTCCAGGGCCCACGAGCAGTACTTC.

V is TRBV6-6 and J is TRBJ1-1; a possible D gene is TRBD1 (5 bases). Between the trimmed V and J ends, which lost 6 bases and 1 base, there was a span of 12 bases. CDR1 and CDR2 (germline): MNHNY, SVGAGI (reference sequence). CDR3 length equals 14 residues. The CDR3 reads CASRPGQANTEAFF. CDR3 bases: TGTGCCAGCAGGCCCGGACAAGCGAACACTGAAGCTTTCTTT.

The chain recombines TRBV5-1 with TRBJ2-5; possibly TRBD2 for D (5 bases). From germline, CDR1 is SGHRS and CDR2 YFSETQ. The CDR3 runs 14 residues. The V end was cut by 4 bases, the J end by 1 base, with 11 bases between. The CDR3 DNA reads as TGCGCCAGCAGCCCCTCGGGGATCCAAGAGACCCAGTACTTC. As protein: CASSPSGIQETQYF.

The chain is built from TRBV10-2 and TRBJ1-1; a weak D match, TRBD1 (6 bases). V lost 7 bases and J 1 base, leaving 10 bases between the germline ends. The germline CDR1 and CDR2 sequences are WSHSY and SAAADI. The CDR3 extends over 13 amino acids. CDR3 in DNA: TGCGCCAGCAAGGGGGGGACGAACACTGAAGCTTTCTTT. Protein: CASKGGTNTEAFF.

The V and J genes are TRBV5-1 and TRBJ1-1; 10 bases match TRBD1. V trimming: 0 bases; J trimming: 7 bases; junction bases outside the gene matches: 3. CDR1 and CDR2 from the germline V gene are SGHRS and YFSETQ. The CDR3 is made up of 14 amino acids. The CDR3 coding sequence is TGCGCCAGCAGCTTGGCCGGACAGGGGGGTGAAGCTTTCTTT. Translating gives CASSLAGQGGEAFF.

This sequence joins TRBV18 and TRBJ1-2; TRBD1 agrees at 8 bases. This CDR3 spans 14 amino acids. Germline values: CDR1 KGHSH, CDR2 LQKENI. V dropped 4 bases and J dropped 5; count of bases not matched to a gene: 6. Here the CDR3 reads CASSHGQGEYGYTF. CDR3 sequence (DNA): TGTGCCAGCTCACACGGACAGGGAGAATATGGCTACACCTTC.